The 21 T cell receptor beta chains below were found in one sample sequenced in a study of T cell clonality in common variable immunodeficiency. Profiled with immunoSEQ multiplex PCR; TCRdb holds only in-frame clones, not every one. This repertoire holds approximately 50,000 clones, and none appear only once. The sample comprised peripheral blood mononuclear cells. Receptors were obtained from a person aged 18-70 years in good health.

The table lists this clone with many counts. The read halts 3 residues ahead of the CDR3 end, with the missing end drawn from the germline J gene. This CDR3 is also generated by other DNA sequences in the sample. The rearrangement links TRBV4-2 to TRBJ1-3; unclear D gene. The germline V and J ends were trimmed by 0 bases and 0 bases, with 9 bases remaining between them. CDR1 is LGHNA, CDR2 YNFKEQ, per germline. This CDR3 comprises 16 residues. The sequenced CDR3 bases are TGTGCCAGCAGCCAAGATCGCGGTTACTCTGGAAACACC. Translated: CASSQDRGYSGNT. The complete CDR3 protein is CASSQDRGYSGNTIYF.

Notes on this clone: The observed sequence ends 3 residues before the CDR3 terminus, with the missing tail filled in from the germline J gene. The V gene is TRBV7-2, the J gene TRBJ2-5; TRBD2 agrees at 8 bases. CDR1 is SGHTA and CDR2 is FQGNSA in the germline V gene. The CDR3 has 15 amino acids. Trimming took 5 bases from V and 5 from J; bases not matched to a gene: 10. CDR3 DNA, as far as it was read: TGTACCAGCAGCCCAAACCCACTAGCGGTGGAGACC. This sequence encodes CTSSPNPLAVET. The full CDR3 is CTSSPNPLAVETQYF.

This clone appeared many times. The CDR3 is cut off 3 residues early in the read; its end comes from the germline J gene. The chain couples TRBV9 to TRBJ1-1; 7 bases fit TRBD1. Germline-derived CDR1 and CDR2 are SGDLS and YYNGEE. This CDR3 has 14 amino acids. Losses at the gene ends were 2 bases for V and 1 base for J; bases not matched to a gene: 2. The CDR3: CASSVWTGNTEAFF. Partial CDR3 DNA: TGTGCCAGCAGCGTTTGGACAGGGAACACTGAA.

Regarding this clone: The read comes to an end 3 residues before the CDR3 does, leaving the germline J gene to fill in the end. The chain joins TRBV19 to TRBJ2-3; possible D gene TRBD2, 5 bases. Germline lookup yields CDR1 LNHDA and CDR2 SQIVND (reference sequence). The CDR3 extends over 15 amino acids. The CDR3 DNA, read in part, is TGTGCCAGTAGTATGAGGGATTCTAGCAATCAGCCG. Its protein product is CASSMRDSSNQP. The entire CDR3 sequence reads CASSMRDSSNQPQYF.

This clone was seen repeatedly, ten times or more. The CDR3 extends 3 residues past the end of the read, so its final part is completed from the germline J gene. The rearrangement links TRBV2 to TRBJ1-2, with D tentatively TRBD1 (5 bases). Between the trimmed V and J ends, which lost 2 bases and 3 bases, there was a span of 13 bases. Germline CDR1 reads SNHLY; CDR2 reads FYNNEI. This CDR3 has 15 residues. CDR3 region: CASSEQAGMDYGYTF. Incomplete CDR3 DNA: TGTGCCAGCAGTGAACAGGCAGGGATGGACTATGGC.

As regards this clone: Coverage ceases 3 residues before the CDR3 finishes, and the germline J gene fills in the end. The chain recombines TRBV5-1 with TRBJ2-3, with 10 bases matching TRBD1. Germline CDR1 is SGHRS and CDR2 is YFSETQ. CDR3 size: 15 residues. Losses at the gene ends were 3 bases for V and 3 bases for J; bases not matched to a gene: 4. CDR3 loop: CASSSWDRGTDTQYF. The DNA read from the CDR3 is TGCGCCAGCAGCTCCTGGGACAGGGGAACAGATACG.

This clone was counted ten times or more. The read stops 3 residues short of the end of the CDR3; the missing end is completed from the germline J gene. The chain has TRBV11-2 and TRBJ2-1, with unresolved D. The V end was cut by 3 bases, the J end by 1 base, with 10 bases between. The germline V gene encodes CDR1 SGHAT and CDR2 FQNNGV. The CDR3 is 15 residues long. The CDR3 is CASSFERWSYNEQFF. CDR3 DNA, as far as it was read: TGTGCCAGCAGCTTCGAGCGATGGTCCTACAATGAG.

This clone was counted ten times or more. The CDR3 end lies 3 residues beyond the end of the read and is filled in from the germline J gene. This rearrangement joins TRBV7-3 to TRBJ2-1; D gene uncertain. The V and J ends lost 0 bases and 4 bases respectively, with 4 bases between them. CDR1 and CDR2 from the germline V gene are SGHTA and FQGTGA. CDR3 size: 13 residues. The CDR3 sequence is CASSLTGYNEQFF. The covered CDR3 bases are TGTGCCAGCAGCTTAACAGGGTACAATGAG.

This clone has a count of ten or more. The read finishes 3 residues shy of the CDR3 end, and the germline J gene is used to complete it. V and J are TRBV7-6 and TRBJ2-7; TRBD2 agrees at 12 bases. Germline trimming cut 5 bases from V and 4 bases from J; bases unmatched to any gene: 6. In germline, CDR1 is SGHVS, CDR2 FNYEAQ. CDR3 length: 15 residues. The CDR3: CASSPASGREYEQYF. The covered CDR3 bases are TGTGCCAGCAGCCCAGCTAGCGGGAGGGAATACGAG.

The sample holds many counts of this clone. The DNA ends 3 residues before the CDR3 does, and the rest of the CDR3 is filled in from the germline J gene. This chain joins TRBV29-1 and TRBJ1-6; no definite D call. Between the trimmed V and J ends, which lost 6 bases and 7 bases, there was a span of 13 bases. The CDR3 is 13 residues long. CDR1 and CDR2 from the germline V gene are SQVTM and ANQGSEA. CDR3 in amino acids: CSVAASNNSPLHF. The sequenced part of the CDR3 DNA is TGCAGCGTGGCGGCTTCTAACAATTCACCC.

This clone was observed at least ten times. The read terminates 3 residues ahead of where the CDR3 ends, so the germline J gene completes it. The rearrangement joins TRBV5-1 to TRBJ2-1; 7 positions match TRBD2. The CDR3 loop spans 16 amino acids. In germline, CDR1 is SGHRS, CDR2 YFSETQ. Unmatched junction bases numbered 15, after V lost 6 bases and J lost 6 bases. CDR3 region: CASINAPGLPTNEQFF. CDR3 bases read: TGCGCCAGCATCAACGCTCCGGGACTACCGACCAATGAG.

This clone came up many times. The CDR3 sequence is CSVVRDSYEQYF. The sequenced part of the CDR3 DNA is TGCAGCGTTGTCAGGGACTCCTACGAG. This rearrangement joins TRBV29-1 to TRBJ2-7; D is possibly TRBD1 (5 bases). The observed sequence ends 3 residues before the CDR3 terminus, with the missing tail filled in from the germline J gene. The CDR3 has 12 residues. Looked up from germline, CDR1 is SQVTM and CDR2 is ANQGSEA. With 4 bases removed from V and 0 bases from J, the gap between germline ends came to 7 bases.

Incomplete CDR3 DNA: TGTGCCATGGCAGACAGGGGATACGAG. Translated, it gives CAMADRGYE. The entire CDR3 protein reads CAMADRGYEQYF. The rearrangement joins TRBV5-4 to TRBJ2-7, with 8 bases fitting TRBD1. The CDR3 end lies 3 residues beyond the end of the read and is filled in from the germline J gene. This CDR3 has 12 residues. The germline V gene encodes CDR1 SGHNT and CDR2 YYREEE (reference sequence). V was clipped by 9 bases and J by 4 bases; unmatched bases: 6.

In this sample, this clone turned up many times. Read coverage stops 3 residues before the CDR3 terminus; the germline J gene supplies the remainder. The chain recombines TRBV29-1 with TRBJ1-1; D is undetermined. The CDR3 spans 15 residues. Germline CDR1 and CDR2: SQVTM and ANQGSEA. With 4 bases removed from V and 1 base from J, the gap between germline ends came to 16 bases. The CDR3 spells CSVASRLQENTEAFF. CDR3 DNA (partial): TGCAGCGTTGCTTCGCGTTTGCAGGAGAACACTGAA.

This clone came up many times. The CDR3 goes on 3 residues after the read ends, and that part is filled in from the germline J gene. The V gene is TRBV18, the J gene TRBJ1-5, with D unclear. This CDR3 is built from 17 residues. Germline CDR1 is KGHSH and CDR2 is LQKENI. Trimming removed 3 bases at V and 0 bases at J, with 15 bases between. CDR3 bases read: TGTGCCAGCTCACCTGTCACGGCAGGTTATAGCAATCAGCCC. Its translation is CASSPVTAGYSNQP. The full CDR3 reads CASSPVTAGYSNQPQHF.

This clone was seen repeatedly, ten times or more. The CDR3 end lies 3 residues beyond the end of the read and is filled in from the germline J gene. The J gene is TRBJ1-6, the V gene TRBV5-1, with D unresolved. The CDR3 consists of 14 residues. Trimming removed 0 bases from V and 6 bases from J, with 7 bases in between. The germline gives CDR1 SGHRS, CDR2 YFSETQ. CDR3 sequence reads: CASSLELFNSPLHF. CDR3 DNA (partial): TGCGCCAGCAGCTTGGAACTGTTTAATTCACCC.

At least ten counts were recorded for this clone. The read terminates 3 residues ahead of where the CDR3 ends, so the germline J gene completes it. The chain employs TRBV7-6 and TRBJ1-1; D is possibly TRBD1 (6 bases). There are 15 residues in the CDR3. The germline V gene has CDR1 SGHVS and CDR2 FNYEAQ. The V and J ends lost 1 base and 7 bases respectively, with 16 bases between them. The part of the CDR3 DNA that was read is TGTGCCAGCAGCTTAGTATCGGGACAAGTACATGAA. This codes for CASSLVSGQVHE. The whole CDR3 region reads CASSLVSGQVHEAFF. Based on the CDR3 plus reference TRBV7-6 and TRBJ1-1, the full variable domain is GAGVSQSPRYKVTKRGQDVALRCDPISGHVSLYWYRQALGQGPEFLTYFNYEAQQDKSGLPNDRFSAERPEGSISTLTIQRTEQRDSAMYRCASSLVSGQVHEAFFGQGTRLTVV.

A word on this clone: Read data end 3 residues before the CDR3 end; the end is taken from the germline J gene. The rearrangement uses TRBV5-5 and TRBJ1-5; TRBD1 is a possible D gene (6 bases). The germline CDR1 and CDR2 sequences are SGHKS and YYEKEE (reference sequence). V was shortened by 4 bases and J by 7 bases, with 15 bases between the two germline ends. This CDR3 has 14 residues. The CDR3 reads CASSSLGGAQPQHF. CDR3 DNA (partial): TGTGCCAGCAGCAGCCTGGGGGGGGCGCAGCCC.

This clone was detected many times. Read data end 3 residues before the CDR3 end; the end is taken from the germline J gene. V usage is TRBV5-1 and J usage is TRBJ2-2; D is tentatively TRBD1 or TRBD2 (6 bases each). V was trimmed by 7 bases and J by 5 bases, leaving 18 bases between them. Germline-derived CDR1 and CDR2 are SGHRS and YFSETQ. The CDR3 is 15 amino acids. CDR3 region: CASLETGRWTGELFF. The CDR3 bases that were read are TGCGCCAGCCTCGAAACAGGGAGGTGGACCGGGGAG.

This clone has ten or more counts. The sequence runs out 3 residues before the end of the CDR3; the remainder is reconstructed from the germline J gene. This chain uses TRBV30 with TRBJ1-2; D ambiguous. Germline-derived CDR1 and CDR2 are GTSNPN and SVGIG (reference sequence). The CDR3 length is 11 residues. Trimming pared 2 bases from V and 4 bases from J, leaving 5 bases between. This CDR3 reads CAWSIGYGYTF. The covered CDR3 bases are TGTGCCTGGAGTATCGGCTATGGC.

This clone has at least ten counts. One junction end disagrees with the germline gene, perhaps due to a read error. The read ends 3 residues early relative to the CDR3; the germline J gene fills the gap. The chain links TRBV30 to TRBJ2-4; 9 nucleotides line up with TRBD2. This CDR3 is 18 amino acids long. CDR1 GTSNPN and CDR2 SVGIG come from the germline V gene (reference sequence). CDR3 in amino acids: CAGRGGGAIIGAKNIQYF. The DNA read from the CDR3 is TGTGCCGGGAGGGGCGGGGGGGCGATCATTGGGGCCAAAAACATT.